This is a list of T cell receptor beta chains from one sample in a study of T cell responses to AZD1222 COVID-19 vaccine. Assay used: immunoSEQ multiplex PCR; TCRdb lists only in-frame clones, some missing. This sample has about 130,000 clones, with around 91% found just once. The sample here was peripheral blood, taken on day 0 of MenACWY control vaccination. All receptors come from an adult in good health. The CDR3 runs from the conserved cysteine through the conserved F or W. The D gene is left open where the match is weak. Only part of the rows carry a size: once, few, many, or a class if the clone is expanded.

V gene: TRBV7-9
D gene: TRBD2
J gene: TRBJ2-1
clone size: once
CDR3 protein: CASSRGLAGEPEQFF
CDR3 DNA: TGTGCCAGCAGCAGGGGACTAGCGGGAGAGCCTGAGCAGTTCTTC

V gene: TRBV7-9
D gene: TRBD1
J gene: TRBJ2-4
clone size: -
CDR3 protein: CASSLSGQVPLAKNIQYF
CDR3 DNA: TGTGCCAGCAGCTTATCGGGACAGGTTCCTCTCGCCAAAAACATTCAGTACTTC

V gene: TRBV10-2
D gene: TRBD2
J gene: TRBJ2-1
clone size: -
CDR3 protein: CASSELGTSGGDEQFF
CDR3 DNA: TGCGCCAGCAGTGAGTTGGGGACTAGTGGGGGTGATGAGCAGTTCTTC

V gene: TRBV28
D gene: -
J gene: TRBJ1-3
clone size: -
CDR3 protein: CASSLVGANSGNTIYF
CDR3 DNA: TGTGCCAGCAGTTTAGTAGGGGCCAACTCTGGAAACACCATATATTTT

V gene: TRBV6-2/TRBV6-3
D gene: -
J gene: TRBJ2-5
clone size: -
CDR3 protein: CASIPDGARETQYF
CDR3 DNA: TGTGCCAGCATCCCAGACGGGGCTCGAGAGACCCAGTACTTC

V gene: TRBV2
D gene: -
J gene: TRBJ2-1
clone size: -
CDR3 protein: CASRDYNEQFF
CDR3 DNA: TGTGCCAGCAGAGATTACAATGAGCAGTTCTTC

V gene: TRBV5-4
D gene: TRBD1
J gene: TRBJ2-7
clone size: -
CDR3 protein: CASSSGTVRVEQYF
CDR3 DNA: TGTGCCAGCAGCTCCGGGACAGTCCGAGTCGAGCAGTACTTC

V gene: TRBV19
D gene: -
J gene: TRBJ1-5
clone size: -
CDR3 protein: CASSIRSGGNQPQHF
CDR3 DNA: TGTGCCAGTAGTATCCGTTCGGGAGGCAATCAGCCCCAGCATTTT

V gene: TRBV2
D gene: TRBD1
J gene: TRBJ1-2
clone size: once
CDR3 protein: CASSPTGGIGYTF
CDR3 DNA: TGTGCCAGCAGTCCGACAGGGGGAATTGGCTACACCTTC

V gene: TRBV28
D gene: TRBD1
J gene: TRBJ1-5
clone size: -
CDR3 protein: CASSSDRYSNQPQHF
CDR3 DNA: TGTGCCAGCAGTTCGGACAGGTACAGCAATCAGCCCCAGCATTTT

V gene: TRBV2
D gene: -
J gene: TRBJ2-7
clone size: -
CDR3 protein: CASRSGIGVREQYF
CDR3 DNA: TGTGCCAGCAGATCAGGGATCGGGGTACGCGAGCAGTACTTC

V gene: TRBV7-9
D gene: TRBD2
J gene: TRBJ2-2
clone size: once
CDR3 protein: CASRPTSGIDTGELFF
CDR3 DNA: TGTGCCAGCAGACCAACTAGCGGAATTGACACCGGGGAGCTGTTTTTT

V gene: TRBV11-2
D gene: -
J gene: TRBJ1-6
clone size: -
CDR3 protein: CASSLSGTHNSPLHF
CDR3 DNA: TGTGCCAGCAGCTTATCCGGGACACATAATTCACCCCTCCACTTT

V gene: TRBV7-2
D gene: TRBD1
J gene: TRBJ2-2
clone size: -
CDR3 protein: CASSLRTGVTGELFF
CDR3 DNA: TGTGCCAGCAGCTTAAGGACAGGGGTCACCGGGGAGCTGTTTTTT

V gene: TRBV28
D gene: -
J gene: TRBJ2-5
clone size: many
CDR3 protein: CASSLMEETQYF
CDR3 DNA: TGTGCCAGCAGTCTCATGGAAGAGACCCAGTACTTC